The 23 T cell receptor beta chains given below trace back to one sample, sequenced in a study of T cells in women clearing cervical HPV infection. Profiled with immunoSEQ multiplex PCR; TCRdb holds only in-frame clones, not every one. The specimen's table records about 33,000 clones. Sequencing was carried out using blood buffy coat. These receptors all come from a woman aged 18 to 75 with a cervical HPV16 infection that either progressed to CIN3+ or cleared (not recorded which).

With respect to this clone: The CDR3 is cut off 3 residues early in the read; its end comes from the germline J gene. The chain links TRBV28 to TRBJ1-4; D is possibly TRBD1 (6 bases). The CDR3 is 16 amino acids. Germline V gives CDR1 MDHEN, CDR2 SYDVKM. V was shortened by 4 bases and J by 4 bases, with 16 bases between the two germline ends. The chain's CDR3 is CASSSRSDRINEKLFF. Partial CDR3 DNA: TGTGCCAGCAGTTCAAGATCGGACAGAATTAATGAAAAA.

About this clone itself: With the read ending 3 residues before the CDR3 end, the germline J gene is used to fill in that end. V is TRBV6-1 and J is TRBJ2-5; 12 nucleotides align to TRBD2. Germline values: CDR1 MNHNS, CDR2 SASEGT. The CDR3 sequence is 14 residues long. The V segment lost 4 bases and the J segment 3 bases; nucleotides outside the gene matches: 0. CDR3 bases read: TGTGCCAGCAGTGGGACTAGCGGGGAAGAGACC. Its translation: CASSGTSGEET. From start to end, the CDR3 is CASSGTSGEETQYF.

In the case of this clone: The missing CDR3 end, 3 residues past where the read stops, is filled in from the germline J gene. The chain recombines TRBV7-3 with TRBJ2-7; 8 bases match TRBD1. Trimming removed 4 bases from V and 6 bases from J; junction bases left unmatched: 2. The CDR3 loop spans 12 amino acids. Germline values: CDR1 SGHTA, CDR2 FQGTGA. CDR3 bases read: TGTGCCAGCAGCTCCACAGGGGGCGAG. This encodes CASSSTGGE. The CDR3 in full is CASSSTGGEQYF.

In regard to this clone: The read comes to an end 3 residues before the CDR3 does, leaving the germline J gene to fill in the end. The chain has TRBV30 and TRBJ2-5; D gene unclear. CDR1 GTSNPN and CDR2 SVGIG come from the germline V gene (reference sequence). The CDR3 runs to 11 residues. Trimming removed 2 bases at V and 4 bases at J, with 5 bases between. The CDR3: CAWSNGETQYF. Partial CDR3 DNA: TGTGCCTGGAGTAACGGAGAGACC.

Concerning this clone itself: The read terminates 3 residues before the CDR3 end, so the remaining end is supplied by the germline J gene. This chain uses TRBV19 with TRBJ2-1; 11 bases are shared with TRBD1. CDR1 is LNHDA, CDR2 SQIVND, per germline (reference sequence). The CDR3 has 15 residues. J was trimmed by 7 bases and V by 5 bases; bases with no gene match: 7. The CDR3 sequence: CASSPRTGGINEQFF. The DNA read from the CDR3 is TGTGCCAGTAGTCCTCGGACAGGGGGCATTAATGAG.

Note on this clone: The read falls 3 residues short of the CDR3 end, and the missing part is taken from the germline J gene. J is TRBJ2-2 and V is TRBV11-2; D call uncertain. V gave up 4 bases and J gave up 2 bases, with 5 bases separating them. This CDR3 has 13 residues. Germline CDR1 is SGHAT and CDR2 is FQNNGV. CDR3 DNA, as far as it was read: TGTGCCAGCAGCTGGGCAAACACCGGGGAG. This codes for CASSWANTGE. In full, the CDR3 reads CASSWANTGELFF.

Comments on this clone: The read terminates 3 residues ahead of where the CDR3 ends, so the germline J gene completes it. V and J are TRBV27 and TRBJ1-1, with D perhaps matching TRBD1 (5 bases). This CDR3 region has 14 residues. Trimming cost V 5 bases and J 5 bases, with 15 bases left between them. Germline V CDR1 and CDR2: MNHEY, SMNVEV (reference sequence). The CDR3 bases that were read are TGTGCCAGCAGTGCCCCGGGACTGGGGACTGAA. The encoded protein is CASSAPGLGTE. The complete CDR3 reads CASSAPGLGTEAFF.

About this clone itself: The read is 3 residues too short to cover the CDR3 end, so that end is filled in from the germline J gene. The chain links TRBV5-1 to TRBJ2-3, with 9 positions matching TRBD2. V was clipped by 0 bases and J by 2 bases; unmatched bases: 4. The CDR3 consists of 16 residues. Germline V lookup: CDR1 SGHRS, CDR2 YFSETQ. Here the CDR3 reads CASSLGTSEATDTQYF. Partial CDR3 DNA: TGCGCCAGCAGCTTGGGGACTAGCGAGGCCACAGATACG.

Note on this clone: The read is 3 residues too short to cover the CDR3 end, so that end is filled in from the germline J gene. This chain connects TRBV15 to TRBJ2-1; D is undetermined. CDR1 LNHNV and CDR2 YYDKDF come from the germline V gene (reference sequence). V was cut by 1 base and J by 6 bases, with 7 bases left in between. CDR3 length: 13 residues. This chain's CDR3 is CATSRAGFNEQFF. The covered CDR3 bases are TGTGCCACCAGCAGAGCAGGCTTCAATGAG.

In regard to this clone: The read ends 3 residues early relative to the CDR3; the germline J gene fills the gap. The rearrangement joins TRBV7-9 to TRBJ1-5, with D perhaps matching TRBD1 (5 bases). With 3 bases removed from V and 7 bases from J, the gap between germline ends came to 10 bases. The CDR3 covers 13 residues. CDR1 is SEHNR, CDR2 FQNEAQ, per germline (reference sequence). The DNA read from the CDR3 is TGTGCCAGCAGCTTCTCCGACAGACAGCCC. Translating gives CASSFSDRQP. The complete CDR3 sequence is CASSFSDRQPQHF.

About this clone: From the germline J gene comes the end of the CDR3, since the read stops 3 residues before it. This sequence joins TRBV23-1 and TRBJ2-3; TRBD2 agrees at 7 bases. TRBV23-1 is treated as an ORF (open reading frame) with a function not yet certain. J lost 6 bases, V lost 4 bases, and 13 bases had no gene match. The CDR3 is made up of 16 amino acids. Partial CDR3 DNA: TGCGCCAGCAGTCCGGATCCAGCGGGGCTTAAGGATACG. This gives the protein CASSPDPAGLKDT. The complete CDR3 reads CASSPDPAGLKDTQYF.

In the case of this clone: Read coverage stops 3 residues before the CDR3 terminus; the germline J gene supplies the remainder. This chain links TRBV2 with TRBJ1-4, with D maybe TRBD1 (6 bases). The V end was cut by 2 bases, the J end by 2 bases, with 9 bases between. Germline V gene data show CDR1 as SNHLY and CDR2 as FYNNEI. This CDR3 comprises 15 residues. The DNA read from the CDR3 is TGTGCCAGCAGTGAAAGACAGGCGACTAATGAAAAA. Residues: CASSERQATNEK. The whole CDR3 reads CASSERQATNEKLFF. The full variable domain, completed using reference TRBV2 and TRBJ1-4, is EPEVTQTPSHQVTQMGQEVILRCVPISNHLYFYWYRQILGQKVEFLVSFYNNEISEKSEIFDDQFSVERPDGSNFTLKIRSTKLEDSAMYFCASSERQATNEKLFFGSGTQLSVL.

As regards this clone: Sequencing ends 3 residues short of the CDR3 end; the germline J gene provides the rest. The chain links TRBV6-1 to TRBJ1-6, with D unresolved. CDR3 size: 14 residues. Between the trimmed V and J ends, which lost 1 base and 9 bases, there was a span of 10 bases. Germline V lookup: CDR1 MNHNS, CDR2 SASEGT. CDR3 DNA (partial): TGTGCCAGCAGTGAAGACGAGCTTAGTTCACCC. Protein product: CASSEDELSSP. In full, the CDR3 reads CASSEDELSSPLHF.

Comments on this clone: With the read ending 3 residues before the CDR3 end, the germline J gene is used to fill in that end. This chain connects TRBV4-1 to TRBJ1-3; perhaps TRBD1 as D (6 bases). Germline V CDR1 and CDR2: MGHRA, YSYEKL. CDR3 size: 16 residues. Trimming stripped 4 bases from V and 0 bases from J, with 13 bases between. The sequenced part of the CDR3 DNA is TGCGCCAGCAGCCCACCAGGGACACTCTCTGGAAACACC. This translates into CASSPPGTLSGNT. The complete CDR3 reads CASSPPGTLSGNTIYF.

A remark on this clone: The DNA ends 3 residues before the CDR3 does, and the rest of the CDR3 is filled in from the germline J gene. The rearrangement joins TRBV14 to TRBJ1-1, with TRBD1 as a possible D gene (6 bases). Germline loops: CDR1 SGHDN, CDR2 FVKESK. This CDR3 comprises 13 residues. CDR3 loop: CASSQATGLQAFF. CDR3 DNA (partial): TGTGCCAGCAGCCAGGCTACAGGGTTGCAA.

Concerning this clone: The read halts 3 residues ahead of the CDR3 end, with the missing end drawn from the germline J gene. V usage is TRBV5-1 and J usage is TRBJ2-7, with a possible D match to TRBD1 (6 bases). Germline CDR1 is SGHRS and CDR2 is YFSETQ. The CDR3 covers 13 residues. The V and J ends lost 4 bases and 5 bases respectively, with 13 bases between them. The sequenced part of the CDR3 DNA is TGCGCCAGCAGCGAGGACAGCCTTAACGAG. Amino acid sequence: CASSEDSLNE. The entire CDR3 protein is CASSEDSLNEQYF.

Details on this clone: The read terminates 3 residues before the CDR3 end, so the remaining end is supplied by the germline J gene. J is TRBJ2-1 and V is TRBV4-1; tentatively, D is TRBD1 or TRBD2 (6 bases each). Trimming removed 0 bases at V and 9 bases at J, with 15 bases between. CDR3 length: 15 residues. The germline V gene has CDR1 MGHRA and CDR2 YSYEKL. The CDR3: CASSQDGGGGSEQFF. Partial CDR3 DNA: TGCGCCAGCAGCCAAGATGGAGGGGGTGGGAGTGAG.

Comments on this clone: The read terminates 3 residues ahead of where the CDR3 ends, so the germline J gene completes it. This sequence joins TRBV19 and TRBJ2-2, with D perhaps TRBD1 (5 bases). The CDR3 totals 14 residues. Germline lookup yields CDR1 LNHDA and CDR2 SQIVND (reference sequence). The CDR3 protein is CASSPPVGANVLFF. CDR3 bases read: TGTGCCAGTAGTCCCCCGGTTGGGGCCAACGTG.

CDR3 DNA, as far as it was read: TGTGCCAGCAGTGAACACCAAGAAGACTATGGT. As protein: CASSEHQEDYG. The whole CDR3 protein reads CASSEHQEDYGQYF. The chain employs TRBV2 and TRBJ2-4; maybe TRBD2 (5 bases). From the germline J gene comes the end of the CDR3, since the read stops 3 residues before it. The CDR3 loop spans 14 amino acids. The V gene's germline CDR1 is SNHLY and CDR2 FYNNEI.

Details on this clone: The read is 3 residues too short to cover the CDR3 end, so that end is filled in from the germline J gene. This sequence joins TRBV30 and TRBJ2-4, with TRBD1 matching 8 bases. The CDR3 contains 14 residues. In germline, CDR1 is GTSNPN, CDR2 SVGIG (reference sequence). The J segment lost 5 bases and the V segment lost 2 bases, leaving 5 bases of the junction unmatched. CDR3 protein: CAWSPGQGQNIQYF. CDR3 bases read: TGTGCCTGGAGTCCAGGACAGGGCCAAAACATT.

With respect to this clone: The read ends 3 residues before the CDR3 terminus; that terminus is restored from the germline J gene. The chain employs TRBV20-1 and TRBJ2-1, with TRBD2 as a possible D gene (5 bases). With 1 base removed from V and 4 bases from J, the gap between germline ends came to 14 bases. The CDR3 is 15 residues long. Germline-derived CDR1 and CDR2 are DFQATT and SNEGSKA (reference sequence). CDR3 in amino acids: CSARGRGLVYNEQFF. CDR3 DNA, as far as it was read: TGCAGTGCTAGAGGACGAGGACTGGTTTACAATGAG.

Concerning this clone: Read data end 3 residues before the CDR3 end; the end is taken from the germline J gene. This chain connects TRBV5-6 to TRBJ1-2, with D unresolved. The germline V gene encodes CDR1 SGHDT and CDR2 YYEEEE. CDR3 size: 13 residues. CDR3 DNA, as far as it was read: TGTGCCAGCAGCTTGAGCGGGAGAGAGAGC. Its protein is CASSLSGRES. The entire CDR3 protein reads CASSLSGRESYTF.

As to this clone: The CDR3 goes on 3 residues after the read ends, and that part is filled in from the germline J gene. This chain connects TRBV5-6 to TRBJ2-3; 10 bases map to TRBD1. CDR1 is SGHDT, CDR2 YYEEEE, per germline. CDR3 length: 14 residues. The DNA read from the CDR3 is TGTGCCACCGAAGGGACAGGGGAGAGGGAGACG. Its translation is CATEGTGERET. The entire CDR3 is CATEGTGERETQYF.